These 10 T cell receptor beta chains were all obtained from the same sample, sequenced in a study of T-cell reconstitution after alpha-beta-depleted transplantation in children. Preparation of the TCRbeta library was carried out with unique molecular identifiers. TCRdb re-derived calls from the PCR reads in MiXCR, one entry per CDR3 protein. The sample has around 490,000 distinct CDR3 sequences, about an eighth seen once. Sequences were derived from PBMCs, mostly from graft donor cells, sampled 180 days after TCRalphabeta/CD19-depleted stem cell transplant. These receptors all come from a female patient between 2 and 10 years old who had a stem cell transplant for aplastic anemia, so the T cells may come from the graft donor.

This chain joins TRBV29-1 and TRBJ2-7; the match to TRBD1 covers 7 bases. The germline gives CDR1 SQVTM, CDR2 ANQGSEA. The CDR3 sequence is 15 residues long. J was trimmed by 4 bases and V by 0 bases; bases with no gene match: 9. The CDR3 region is CSVEEEQGLPYEQYF. As DNA, the CDR3 is TGCAGCGTTGAAGAGGAACAGGGGTTACCGTACGAGCAGTACTTC.

This clonotype came up a few times. The gene calls are TRBV7-2 and TRBJ2-3; 8 positions match TRBD2. Trimming at V came to 4 bases and at J to 3 bases, leaving 9 bases not matched to a gene. The germline V gene has CDR1 SGHTA and CDR2 FQGNSA. The CDR3 length is 16 residues. CDR3: CASSSGLADVTDTQYF. For the CDR3, the DNA is TGTGCCAGCAGCTCAGGACTAGCCGACGTTACAGATACGCAGTATTTT. Full variable domain (rest looked up from reference TRBV7-2 and TRBJ2-3): GAGVSQSPSNKVTEKGKDVELRCDPISGHTALYWYRQSLGQGLEFLIYFQGNSAPDKSGLPSDRFSAERTGGSVSTLTIQRTQQEDSAVYLCASSSGLADVTDTQYFGPGTRLTVL.

This clonotype was observed a few times. The chain joins TRBV12-5 to TRBJ2-5; D possibly corresponds to TRBD2 (6 bases). CDR1 and CDR2 from the germline V gene are LGHNT and FRNRAP. Trimming shortened V by 6 bases and J by 2 bases, and 16 bases separated the two germline ends. The CDR3 has 15 amino acids. CDR3 in amino acids: CASGPHGAGQETQYF. The DNA of the CDR3 is TGTGCTAGTGGCCCCCACGGCGCGGGGCAAGAGACCCAGTACTTC. The entire variable domain, with the rest obtained from reference TRBV12-5 and TRBJ2-5, is as follows: DARVTQTPRHKVTEMGQEVTMRCQPILGHNTVFWYRQTMMQGLELLAYFRNRAPLDDSGMPKDRFSAEMPDATLATLKIQPSEPRDSAVYFCASGPHGAGQETQYFGPGTRLLVL.

This clonotype appeared many times. The rearrangement joins TRBV24-1 to TRBJ2-2; 8 bases line up with TRBD2. The germline gives CDR1 KGHDR, CDR2 SFDVKD. The CDR3 length is 18 residues. With V trimmed by 0 bases and J by 2 bases, 7 bases remained unmatched. In DNA, the CDR3 is TGTGCCACCAGTGATTTGCCTTGGACTAGCCCAAACACCGGGGAGCTGTTTTTT. Its protein is CATSDLPWTSPNTGELFF.

There are a few counts of this clonotype. The rearrangement links TRBV12-3 or TRBV12-4 to TRBJ2-2; tentative D call: TRBD2 (6 bases). V dropped 7 bases and J dropped 8 bases, with 20 bases sitting between them. The CDR3 extends over 15 amino acids. For the CDR3, the DNA is TGTGCCAGCACCTTAATGGGGGGAAATCCAGGGGAGCTGTTTTTT. It is translated as CASTLMGGNPGELFF.

The sample holds a few counts of this clonotype. The V call is TRBV12-3 or TRBV12-4, the J call TRBJ2-7; D remains unclear. V was cut by 1 base and J by 10 bases, with 11 bases left in between. The CDR3 has 12 amino acids. CDR3 nucleotides: TGTGCCAGCAGTTTAGTGCCTTGGCGACAGTACGTC. This codes for CASSLVPWRQYV.

Only a few counts were recorded for this clonotype. The chain couples TRBV7-2 to TRBJ1-5; TRBD1 might be the D (5 bases). The CDR3 runs 14 residues. Germline CDR1 reads SGHTA; CDR2 reads FQGNSA. Deletions cut 1 base from V and 7 bases from J, with 11 bases between. The CDR3 loop reads CASSLGRGPQPQHF. Written as DNA, the CDR3 is TGTGCCAGCAGCTTAGGGAGGGGCCCCCAGCCCCAGCATTTT.

The chain links TRBV20-1 to TRBJ1-1, with D tentatively TRBD1 (5 bases). The CDR3 is 13 residues long. Per the germline V gene, CDR1 is DFQATT and CDR2 is SNEGSKA (reference sequence). Trimming shortened V by 1 base and J by 1 base, and 7 bases separated the two germline ends. CDR3 in DNA: TGCAGTGCTAGAGGGACACAGAACACTGAAGCTTTCTTT. It codes for CSARGTQNTEAFF.

This clonotype was recorded at least ten times. The V gene is TRBV5-1, the J gene TRBJ1-1; D is unclear. V was clipped by 2 bases and J by 1 base, with 9 bases between them. The CDR3 totals 14 residues. The V gene's germline CDR1 is SGHRS and CDR2 YFSETQ. CDR3: CASSLSHKNTEAFF. Written as DNA, the CDR3 is TGCGCCAGCAGCTTATCACACAAGAACACTGAAGCTTTCTTT.

The chain joins TRBV4-3 to TRBJ2-1; 10 bases line up with TRBD2. The CDR3 extends over 17 amino acids. Trimming at V came to 3 bases and at J to 1 base, leaving 6 bases not matched to a gene. Germline CDR1 is LGHNA and CDR2 is YSLEER. Written as DNA, the CDR3 is TGCGCCAGCAGCCATCCCCTAGCGGGAGTTTCCTACAATGAGCAGTTCTTC. Translated, it gives CASSHPLAGVSYNEQFF.